The entry that follows covers one T cell receptor (beta chain) sequence. Its target antigen remains unknown. No quality values exist for individual bases; no much larger clone is one base distant. These data originate in a study of shared clonotypes between healthy human individuals (dated by TCRdb to 2020 to 2021). Background for the entire study: The cohort comprised two women and three men aged 18 to 49 years. For each donor, three plates each were used for CD4 naive and CD4 memory, two plates were used for CD8 naive, and one plate was used for CD8 memory. Blood TCR repertoires of about 5 healthy adults were deeply sequenced to estimate repertoire size and the extent of clonotype sharing between individuals. To increase sequencing depth and limit assay-specific biases, TCR repertoire library preparation and sequencing were carried out by different laboratories using diverse techniques. Each donor's leukapheresis produced roughly between roughly 0.9 and 9 billion PBMCs.

The full study reports these points: Even with the large sequencing depth, rarefaction of the sorted-subset datasets indicated that sequencing was incomplete. Estimated clonotype richness was generally larger for naive than for memory subsets. Sampling was limited to blood, and TCR repertoires in tissue likely differ from TCR repertoires in blood. Because the study included only a small number of donors, the genetic and exposure-history diversity represented was limited. Pairwise subsampling indicated that sequencing depth was expected to affect the degree of clonotype sharing among donors. Clonotypes shared by all four sorted-subset donors showed higher generation probabilities than non-shared clonotypes. Across a few donors, around 5% of naive CD4, roughly 3.8% of naive CD8, approximately 2.5% of memory CD4, and 0.4% of memory CD8 clonotypes were shared.

TCR CDR3 regions were amplified from genomic DNA by multiplex PCR using the deep immunoSEQ assay. Extracted genomic DNA from each cell subset was distributed evenly across all wells of several immunoSEQ 96-well plates, and each plate was treated as a replicate. For sorted subsets, each replicate PCR was loaded with around 220 ng genomic DNA, equivalent to approximately 27,000 T cell genomes. The purified libraries were quantified using a Qubit 3.0 fluorometer, sized with a Bioanalyzer 2100, and then quantified again using the KAPA Library Quantification kit. Every immunoSEQ 96-well plate was sequenced on a dedicated single-read 150-cycle Illumina NextSeq 550 flow cell. The study's own analysis went as follows. Because the immunoSEQ output held only junctional sequences and lacked quality scores, the filtering could not match the filtering applied to full-length reads. To assign V/J genes and CDR3, sequences were annotated using PyIR, a Python wrapper for IgBLAST v1.9, with IMGT germline references. Reads were removed for weak V/J assignments (E-value above 1e-6), missing CDR3, stop codons, out-of-frame junctions, or ambiguous translated residues. V3J clonotypes were defined as sequences sharing the same inferred V gene, J gene, and CDR3 amino acid sequence. Percentage overlap between repertoires was computed as shared unique clonotypes divided by the size of the smaller repertoire. Repertoire richness was assessed with RTK rarefaction, the Chao1 estimator, and Recon v2.1 estimates of unobserved clonotypes. For all TCRbeta clonotypes obtained by the gDNA method from a few donors, generation probabilities were computed with OLGA. Imported from immuneACCESS, the table was reduced by TCRdb to in-frame sequences with V and J called. These copies leave out some clones; in studies compared against another copy, an unresolved V gene accounts for under half, and the cause of the remainder is not known. V and J calls and clone size are those listed in that table; D and trimming were worked out from the DNA. The sample profile shows about 1,800,000 clones; around 96% of them were found once. The ten largest clones add up to approximately 1% of the sample.

For the CD8 naive samples, CD45RO-negative cells were positively selected for CCR7, yielding a CD45RA+CCR7+ population from which TemRA cells were excluded. Healthy HIV-negative adults with no recently reported acute infections or vaccinations were included as donors. All donors were Caucasian adults living in Nashville, Tennessee, USA. Blood was collected by leukapheresis, and PBMCs were isolated by Ficoll-Histopaque density gradient centrifugation and then cryopreserved in liquid nitrogen vapor phase. Analytical flow cytometry was used to check the purity and quantity of every magnetically sorted T cell population. Genomic DNA was isolated from every sorted fraction and measured by UV absorbance on a Nanodrop 2000c. The sequenced material came from naive CD8+ T cells sorted from blood. The sample's cell subset or site label is to be understood as: CD45RA+CCR7+. This receptor was taken from a man between 18 and 29 years old in good health.

The CDR3: CASSFRVMGGVWNSPLHF. DNA sequence: TGTGCCAGCAGTTTCCGGGTGATGGGCGGGGTATGGAATTCACCCCTCCACTTT. The receptor chain draws on TRBV28 and TRBJ1-6; there is no confident call for the D gene. The V and J ends are trimmed by 3 bases and 7 bases, leaving 22 bases between them. The CDR3 measures 18 amino acids from cysteine to phenylalanine. Here the CDR3 DNA is all that survives: 54 bases in frame from base 1. The germline V gene provides CDR1 MDHEN and CDR2 SYDVKM.